This T cell receptor (beta chain) appears in the sequencing data of a study of long-term antiretroviral therapy in people with HIV. The immunoSEQ assay was v3.0, run at survey level. Assay used: immunoSEQ multiplex PCR; TCRdb lists only in-frame clones, some missing. The table has about 16,000 clones, roughly 94% seen once. Study findings and constraints: Against controls, HIV repertoires showed narrower ranges of CDR3 length. Pre-ART clonal expansions dominated every time point's repertoire. The study lacked data on ART adherence, viral resistance or therapy changes.

As concerns this clone: Antigen unknown.

The germline CDR1 and CDR2 sequences are MDHEN and SYDVKM. Trimming at V came to 5 bases and at J to 0 bases, leaving 13 bases not matched to a gene. There are 18 residues in the CDR3. This receptor was obtained from a woman aged 50 to 65 with HIV. This rearrangement joins TRBV28 to TRBJ2-1, with 7 bases lining up with TRBD1. The input for sequencing was unsorted PBMCs, taken around 6.4 years after starting antiretroviral therapy. The CDR3 nucleotides read TGTGCCAGCAGTCCCGGACAGGCAAGCAACAGCTCCTACAATGAGCAGTTCTTC. This codes for CASSPGQASNSSYNEQFF.